This T cell receptor (beta chain) emerged from a study of blood T cell repertoires in COVID-19. Germline CDR1 LNHNV, CDR2 YYDKDF (reference sequence). This CDR3 comprises 14 residues. V dropped 0 bases and J dropped 10 bases, with 10 bases sitting between them. This table comes from immunoSEQ multiplex PCR, and its TCRdb copy is limited to in-frame clones, with some not included. Counted here are about 250,000 clones, approximately 79% occurring once; the ten biggest clones make up about 5.3%. The V gene is TRBV15, the J gene TRBJ1-6, with a weak D call TRBD1 (5 bases). The origin of this receptor is a woman of 80 years or more with active or convalescent COVID-19. Sample: peripheral blood. CDR3 in DNA: TGTGCCACCAGCAGAGACAGGGTAGACTCACCCCTCCACTTT. It translates to CATSRDRVDSPLHF.